The present T cell receptor beta chain was sequenced within a study of Ad26.COV2.S vaccination and SARS-CoV-2 variants. The CDR3 runs to 14 residues. The germline V gene encodes CDR1 MNHNS and CDR2 SASEGT. V dropped 1 base and J dropped 1 base, with 7 bases sitting between them. Regarding this clone: This CDR3 is also generated by other DNA sequences in the sample.

Assay used: immunoSEQ multiplex PCR; TCRdb lists only in-frame clones, some missing. Found here are roughly 380,000 clones, roughly 84% of them singletons; the top ten hold around 3.6%. Treatment denoted: about 20 received Ad26.COV2.S at low or high dose, single or two shots; about five received placebo; per-sample allocation not given. Sampling was done on day 63 after the first vaccine or placebo injection. The donor's status was that of an adult aged 18-55 years in Boston. The input for sequencing was peripheral blood, taken in a trial of Ad26.COV2.S vaccine versus placebo. This sequence originates from a person between 18 and 65 years old who received the Ad26.COV2.S COVID-19 vaccine or a placebo. This chain joins TRBV6-1 and TRBJ1-1, with no clear D. CDR3 nucleotide sequence: TGTGCCAGCAGTGAAGGGCAGAGGAACACTGAAGCTTTCTTT. Its translation is CASSEGQRNTEAFF.